This T cell receptor beta chain appears in the sequencing data of a study of shared clonotypes between healthy human individuals. Study-level points and caveats: As a rule, naive subsets had a larger estimated richness than memory subsets.

CD45RO-negative, CCR7-selected cells formed the naive CD8 fraction, which excluded terminally differentiated effector memory CD45RA+ cells. Among the donors, all were Caucasian adults who lived in Nashville, Tennessee. To note about this clone: The antigen is undetermined. Since a much larger clone is just one base distant, this may be a read error. This sample includes further DNA sequences coding for the same CDR3.

CDR1 and CDR2 (germline): MDHEN, SYDVKM. Trimming took 2 bases from V and 3 from J; bases not matched to a gene: 0. The CDR3 is made up of 13 amino acids. How the authors handled the data: Filtering of immunoSEQ junctional sequences could not match full-length read filtering. The table came from immunoSEQ multiplex PCR; TCRdb's copy has only in-frame clones and leaves some out. That table furnishes V, J and clone size, whereas the DNA furnished D and trimming. The sample contains about 2,100,000 clones, about 93% of which appear only once. Sequenced: naive CD8+ T cells from PBMCs. This clonotype originated in a man aged 18 to 30 in good health. Some clones in this sample may be carry-over from other donors' samples. The V and J genes are TRBV28 and TRBJ2-7; TRBD2 aligns across 8 bases. DNA of the CDR3: TGTGCCAGCAGTTTAGCGGGGGGCTACGAGCAGTACTTC. Amino acid sequence: CASSLAGGYEQYF.